Listed below are T cell receptor beta chains from one sample, sequenced in a study of cytomegalovirus exposure and HLA in healthy donors. Using immunoSEQ multiplex PCR, the repertoire was profiled, and TCRdb retains in-frame clones only, with some absent. Seen here are 150,000 to 200,000 clones, roughly 80% observed once, and the top ten hold around 0.27%. Sequenced: PBMCs. These TCRs come from a boy younger than 18 in good health and CMV-seronegative. Both conserved end residues are part of each CDR3. Each record gives: J gene, D gene, V gene, clone size, CDR3 protein, CDR3 DNA. A D gene is named only where the DNA matches it firmly. Not every row has a clone size; where given, it reads once, few, many or a size class.

TRBJ2-1,TRBD2,TRBV5-1,NA,CASSLALGLAGVWGNEQFF,TGCGCCAGCAGCTTGGCTTTGGGACTAGCGGGAGTTTGGGGCAATGAGCAGTTCTTC
TRBJ2-5,NA,TRBV6-1,NA,CASSDQIETQYF,TGTGCCAGCAGTGACCAGATAGAGACCCAGTACTTC
TRBJ2-1,TRBD2,TRBV14,NA,CASSHGTSGRAYNEQFF,TGTGCCAGCAGCCACGGGACTAGCGGGAGGGCCTACAATGAGCAGTTCTTC
TRBJ2-1,NA,TRBV11-2,NA,CATAYSYNEQFF,TGTGCCACCGCCTACTCCTACAATGAGCAGTTCTTC
TRBJ1-1,NA,TRBV5-4,NA,CASSSPPRQGLNTEAFF,TGTGCCAGCAGTTCACCCCCAAGGCAGGGGTTAAACACTGAAGCTTTCTTT
TRBJ2-3,TRBD2,TRBV29-1,NA,CSVVTSDPSTDTQYF,TGCAGCGTGGTTACTAGCGATCCTAGCACAGATACGCAGTATTTT
TRBJ1-1,NA,TRBV5-4,NA,CASSLNRDTEAFF,TGTGCCAGCAGCTTGAACCGGGACACTGAAGCTTTCTTT
TRBJ1-1,TRBD1,TRBV2,few,CASSVGGTGNTEAFF,TGTGCCAGCAGTGTAGGCGGGACAGGGAACACTGAAGCTTTCTTT
TRBJ1-1,NA,TRBV6-5,NA,CASGLSVNTEAFF,TGTGCCAGCGGGCTGTCTGTGAACACTGAAGCTTTCTTT
TRBJ2-1,NA,TRBV27,NA,CATRRANEQFF,TGTGCTACGCGGAGGGCCAATGAGCAGTTCTTC
TRBJ2-1,TRBD2,TRBV29-1,NA,CSARTSNEQFF,TGCAGCGCGAGGACTAGCAATGAGCAGTTCTTC
TRBJ2-1,NA,TRBV19,NA,CASSIRLAVNNEQFF,TGTGCCAGTAGTATTCGTCTAGCCGTAAACAATGAGCAGTTCTTC
TRBJ2-1,TRBD1,TRBV29-1,NA,CSVPRGQRSNEQFF,TGCAGCGTGCCCAGGGGGCAAAGATCCAATGAGCAGTTCTTC
TRBJ1-1,NA,TRBV6-5,NA,CASSYSRGSTEAFF,TGTGCCAGCAGTTACTCTCGGGGGAGCACTGAAGCTTTCTTT
TRBJ2-2,NA,TRBV6-5,NA,CASSDSFANTGELFF,TGTGCCAGCAGCGACAGCTTCGCGAACACCGGGGAGCTGTTTTTT
TRBJ1-5,NA,TRBV6-6,NA,CASSPWGGLGGTQHF,TGTGCCAGCAGTCCTTGGGGGGGGCTGGGCGGGACCCAGCATTTT
TRBJ2-3,NA,TRBV4-1,NA,CASSQDGASTDTQYF,TGCGCCAGCAGCCAAGATGGGGCTAGCACAGATACGCAGTATTTT
TRBJ2-5,TRBD2,TRBV7-6,NA,CASSYRLAGGQETQYF,TGTGCCAGCAGCTACCGACTAGCGGGGGGTCAAGAGACCCAGTACTTC
TRBJ2-7,NA,TRBV10-3,NA,CAISTGTEQYF,TGTGCCATCAGTACAGGGACAGAGCAGTACTTC
TRBJ2-7,TRBD2,TRBV11-2,NA,CASSLRAMLAVTYEQYF,TGTGCCAGCAGCTTAAGGGCGATGCTAGCGGTAACCTACGAGCAGTACTTC
TRBJ2-1,NA,TRBV6-5,many,CASSYAMGTSNEQFF,TGTGCCAGCAGTTACGCCATGGGGACTTCCAATGAGCAGTTCTTC
TRBJ1-1,TRBD1,TRBV19,few,CASSSQGAGEAFF,TGTGCCAGTAGTAGCCAGGGGGCTGGTGAAGCTTTCTTT
TRBJ2-3,TRBD2,TRBV30,NA,CAWARGGSTDTQYF,TGTGCCTGGGCCCGGGGGGGCAGCACAGATACGCAGTATTTT
TRBJ2-6,NA,TRBV9,NA,CASSVGQGRSGANVLTF,TGTGCCAGCAGCGTAGGGCAGGGAAGATCTGGGGCCAACGTCCTGACTTTC